The rows below give T cell receptor beta chains drawn from one sample of a study of monozygotic twins with cystic fibrosis. Sequencing was performed with immunoSEQ multiplex PCR; in TCRdb, only in-frame clones are kept and a portion is missing. The sample carries about 36,000 clones, 85% to 95% recorded once. The specimen was blood. The receptors were gathered from a boy aged 2 to 9 with cystic fibrosis. Both conserved end residues are part of each CDR3. A D gene is named only where the DNA matches it firmly. The size field is filled for only some rows; it gives once, few, many or a size class.

>-|-|TRBV6-6|TRBJ1-1
CASSSGRENTEAFF
TGTGCCAGCAGTTCAGGACGGGAGAACACTGAAGCTTTCTTT
>-|-|TRBV6-5|TRBJ1-5
CASSRDGVRQPQHF
TGTGCCAGCAGTCGAGACGGCGTTCGGCAGCCCCAGCATTTT
>TRBD1|-|TRBV6-4|TRBJ1-1
CASSKTGQLTEAFF
TGTGCCAGCAGTAAGACGGGACAGCTCACTGAAGCTTTCTTT
>-|-|TRBV9|TRBJ2-1
CASSSRDSVAFF
TGTGCCAGCAGCTCGAGAGACTCCGTCGCGTTCTTC
>-|-|TRBV19|TRBJ2-3
CATRAGATTDTQYF
TGTGCGACCAGGGCGGGGGCCACCACAGATACGCAGTATTTT
>TRBD1|-|TRBV2|TRBJ1-5
CASDGQGVSNQPQHF
TGTGCCAGCGACGGACAGGGAGTAAGCAATCAGCCCCAGCATTTT
>-|-|TRBV27|TRBJ2-7
CASSLGGPYEQYF
TGTGCCAGCAGTTTAGGCGGCCCCTACGAGCAGTACTTC
>TRBD2|-|TRBV19|TRBJ2-1
CASRQLAGSSYNEQFF
TGTGCCAGTAGGCAACTAGCGGGGTCCTCCTACAATGAGCAGTTCTTC
>-|-|TRBV9|TRBJ2-1
CASSARRDRNNEQFF
TGTGCCAGCAGCGCTCGCCGAGACCGAAACAATGAGCAGTTCTTC
>-|-|TRBV7-9|TRBJ1-4
CASSLDGGTNEKLFF
TGTGCCAGCAGCTTAGACGGAGGAACTAATGAAAAACTGTTTTTT
>TRBD1|-|TRBV5-1|TRBJ1-5
CASSTGTGNQPQHF
TGCGCCAGCAGCACCGGGACAGGGAATCAGCCCCAGCATTTT
>-|-|TRBV5-1|TRBJ1-1
CASSFNMNTEAFF
TGCGCCAGCAGCTTTAACATGAACACTGAAGCTTTCTTT
>TRBD1|-|TRBV6-5|TRBJ2-3
CASSRQGVRDTQYF
TGTGCCAGCAGTAGACAGGGGGTAAGGGATACGCAGTATTTT
>TRBD1|-|TRBV10-3|TRBJ2-3
CAISERTGPPTDTQYF
TGTGCCATCAGTGAGAGGACAGGGCCCCCCACAGATACGCAGTATTTT
>TRBD1|-|TRBV27|TRBJ2-1
CASSFPGGQGSLGLYNEQFF
TGTGCCAGCAGTTTCCCGGGGGGACAGGGTTCCCTCGGGTTATACAATGAGCAGTTCTTC
>-|-|TRBV9|TRBJ1-2
CASATGTNYGYTF
TGTGCCAGCGCCACCGGGACAAACTATGGCTACACCTTC
>-|-|TRBV15|TRBJ1-5
CATSSLTSNQPQHF
TGTGCCACCAGCAGTCTTACGAGCAATCAGCCCCAGCATTTT
>TRBD2|-|TRBV11-2|TRBJ2-1
CASSLLAGGRDEQFF
TGTGCCAGCAGCTTATTAGCGGGGGGGAGGGATGAGCAGTTCTTC
>-|few|TRBV27|TRBJ1-6
CASSGTPNSPLHF
TGTGCCAGCAGTGGGACGCCTAATTCACCCCTCCACTTT
>-|-|TRBV7-2|TRBJ1-1
CASSLVGVGDTEAFF
TGTGCCAGCAGCTTAGTGGGGGTGGGGGACACTGAAGCTTTCTTT
>-|-|TRBV5-1|TRBJ1-1
CASRWTALNTEAFF
TGCGCCAGCAGGTGGACAGCCTTGAACACTGAAGCTTTCTTT
>-|-|TRBV6-5|TRBJ1-2
CASSPTTEFYTF
TGTGCCAGCAGTCCGACGACAGAGTTCTACACCTTC
>TRBD1|-|TRBV19|TRBJ2-1
CASRTGVSQEFF
TGTGCCAGTAGGACAGGGGTTTCACAGGAGTTCTTC
>TRBD2|-|TRBV7-6|TRBJ2-5
CASSLEASGGLQETQYF
TGTGCCAGCAGCTTAGAGGCTAGCGGGGGCCTCCAAGAGACCCAGTACTTC
>TRBD2|-|TRBV28|TRBJ2-7
CASSSPGLAGGSYEQYF
TGTGCCAGCAGTTCACCGGGACTAGCGGGGGGGTCCTACGAGCAGTACTTC
>-|-|TRBV6-1|TRBJ2-7
CASWGTQPYEQYF
TGTGCCAGCTGGGGGACACAGCCCTACGAGCAGTACTTC
>TRBD2|-|TRBV7-8|TRBJ2-3
CASSSTGTSFKGDTQYF
TGTGCCAGCAGCTCGACCGGGACTAGCTTTAAGGGGGATACGCAGTATTTT
>-|-|TRBV10-3|TRBJ2-2
CAISESVTGELFF
TGTGCCATCAGTGAGTCCGTAACCGGGGAGCTGTTTTTT
>-|-|TRBV19|TRBJ1-5
CASSPLDSYSNQPQHF
TGTGCCAGTAGCCCCCTGGACAGTTATAGCAATCAGCCCCAGCATTTT
>TRBD1|once|TRBV9|TRBJ2-5
CASSAPKTGGEQETQYF
TGTGCCAGCAGCGCGCCTAAGACAGGGGGCGAACAAGAGACCCAGTACTTC
>TRBD1|-|TRBV7-8|TRBJ1-2
CASSLEFPQGRGYTF
TGTGCCAGCAGCTTAGAGTTTCCACAGGGGAGAGGCTACACCTTC
>TRBD1|-|TRBV7-9|TRBJ1-2
CASSLERDRNSNYGYTF
TGTGCCAGCAGCTTAGAACGGGACAGGAATTCTAACTATGGCTACACCTTC
>TRBD1|-|TRBV6-1|TRBJ1-2
CASSELGLTGEVYGYTF
TGTGCCAGCAGTGAGCTAGGGTTGACAGGGGAGGTCTATGGCTACACCTTC
>-|-|TRBV9|TRBJ1-2
CASSVVAVGSAGGYTF
TGTGCCAGCAGCGTAGTGGCCGTGGGGTCTGCTGGAGGCTACACCTTC
>TRBD1|-|TRBV5-1|TRBJ1-2
CASSFQGEGYTF
TGCGCCAGCAGCTTTCAGGGGGAAGGCTACACCTTC
>-|-|TRBV6-5|TRBJ2-7
CASSLRPRSDEQYF
TGTGCCAGCAGTCTCCGCCCCCGCTCTGACGAGCAGTACTTC
>-|-|TRBV4-3|TRBJ2-3
CASSQDRRGTDTQYF
TGCGCCAGCAGCCAAGATCGGAGGGGCACAGATACGCAGTATTTT
>-|few|TRBV6-5|TRBJ1-1
CASSAPGDMNTEAFF
TGTGCCAGCAGCGCCCCCGGGGATATGAACACTGAAGCTTTCTTT
>-|-|TRBV6-5|TRBJ1-1
CASSYSGGGGNTEAFF
TGTGCCAGCAGTTACTCGGGAGGGGGTGGGAACACTGAAGCTTTCTTT
>-|-|TRBV27|TRBJ1-2
CASSLRTGWNGYTF
TGTGCCAGCAGTTTACGCACAGGGTGGAATGGCTACACCTTC
>-|-|TRBV13|TRBJ1-3
CASSLTIGVSGNTIYF
TGTGCCAGCAGCTTAACCATAGGGGTTTCTGGAAACACCATATATTTT
>-|once|TRBV7-2|TRBJ1-3
CASRPPSGNTIYF
TGTGCCAGCCGACCCCCCTCTGGAAACACCATATATTTT